This T cell receptor beta chain stems from a study of cytomegalovirus exposure and HLA in healthy donors (dated by TCRdb to about 2017). Background for the entire study: An earlier analysis of roughly 500 of the donors reported roughly 300 Gb of sequence data and 100 million to 140 million unique TCR beta sequences from about 179 million T cells. About 320 gigabases of sequencing data and approximately 93 million unique TCR sequences were included in an early release covering roughly 600 HLA-typed donors. The genetic ancestry cluster associated with self-reported Caucasian donors included 80% to 90% of the roughly 400 genotyped donors. The study aimed to test whether cataloging public T cell receptors could reveal signatures of past pathogen exposure. The study used immunosequencing to profile the T cell repertoires of hundreds of subjects and linked those repertoires to cytomegalovirus serostatus. A separate validation cohort of approximately 120 different subjects was used in addition to the roughly 670-subject first cohort. The study combined high-throughput TCR immunosequencing, statistical association of individual TCRs with disease status, and machine learning to predict cytomegalovirus infection status. In a later analysis, previously published TCR beta repertoires from 600 to 850 donors were re-analyzed and high-resolution HLA genotyping was added so that TCR occurrence patterns could be studied. Rather than drawing on any new phenotypic data, the later analysis identified candidate immune exposures from TCR beta sequences and the way those sequences occurred across donors. In an earlier analysis of roughly 600 of the donors, high-throughput TCR beta sequencing was used to judge whether each TCR beta V gene segment behaved as functional or pseudogenic. Donor age, sex, ethnicity and CMV serostatus were collected together with the repertoire data. In a later genetic analysis, genome-wide SNP genotypes for about 65% of the 666 donors were used, and that subset was treated as a discovery cohort. Every repertoire in the discovery cohort had been generated on one and the same sequencing platform. HLA typing included class I and class II loci at four-digit resolution. The number of typed donors differed by locus: roughly 620-640 for A, B, C, DRB1 and DQB1; approximately 530 for DQA1; 600 to 610 for DPA1; and about 450 for DPB1. About five DR-DQ haplotypes were treated as single units for association and clustering because of strong linkage in the cohort. Among some 400 genotyped donors of the cohort, an average of around 240,000 unique TCR beta nucleotide sequences were sequenced per donor, 15% to 20% of them non-productive.

The research as a whole found: A few of the identified cytomegalovirus-associated TCR beta chains were confirmed in vitro to be specific for cytomegalovirus antigens. A later genetic analysis associated a missense DCLRE1C variant with V-gene and J-gene trimming of TCR beta chains, and an independent cohort replicated the association. An earlier analysis of 587 of the donors showed that most TCR beta V segments appeared in productive rearrangements either about 90% or about 30% of the time, which broadly matched IMGT annotations. This cohort had only TCR beta chains sequenced, and the lack of alpha or paired-chain data limited which features could be detected. A cluster of highly shared sequence variants was judged likely to represent a technical artifact of the sequencing pipeline. According to a later analysis, parvovirus B19, influenza, CMV and Epstein-Barr virus appeared linked to several top co-occurrence clusters. A total of 150 or so TCR beta chains were listed by the study as associated with cytomegalovirus. For the cohort, immune exposure information was limited to CMV serostatus. The presence/absence analyses assumed that sequencing depth was roughly uniform across donors, and that assumption may not be true. In a later analysis, most CMV-associated TCR beta chains were found to appear HLA-restricted, with HLA associations seemingly driven largely by CMV exposure. Because the 87-base-pair reads could not distinguish some IMGT-functional V segments, including TRBV6-2 and TRBV6-3, those segments were excluded. In both the original and validation cohorts, the classifier was reported to diagnose cytomegalovirus status with high specificity and sensitivity. According to the authors, the approach could potentially be generalized to other disease states and immunological phenotypes. Linkage disequilibrium might explain the correlated functional status among segregating V segments, but an unknown experimental factor could not be excluded. Because HLA typing was missing for some donors at each locus, association tests included only the typed subset. In a later analysis, HLA-associated TCR beta chains showed more clonal expansion and lower generation probabilities than non-associated chains that were equally common. While some public TCRs were present in many individuals, most TCR sequences turned up only very rarely across donors. According to a later analysis, TCR association rates differed among HLA loci, with DRB1 alleles showing the most associated TCRs and HLA-C alleles showing the fewest. When HLA alleles, especially DR and DQ, strongly co-occurred, attributing TCR associations to individual alleles was difficult. Because counts were too low, more than 15 rarely observed V segments, including chromosome 9 orphons, were left out of the earlier analysis of 587 of the donors. According to a later genetic analysis, donors in an Asian-associated ancestry cluster had fewer N-insertions in productive TCRs than the roughly 700-donor mean. Specific HLA alleles were associated with 16,951 TCR beta sequences at a false discovery rate of 0.05 in a later analysis. A further reported finding was that TCR beta sequences accurately predicted the HLA-A and HLA-B alleles for most subjects in the first cohort.

Concerning this clone itself: Its antigen is not yet known. Within one base of it there is no much larger clone, and no base qualities were kept.

The cohort comprised 666 healthy bone marrow donors. All cohort members were sampled while nominally healthy, although unrecorded immune exposures were likely present. The donor was CMV seronegative and was included in the group of several hundred seronegative cohort members. Each donor provided a peripheral blood sample, and peripheral blood mononuclear cells were used for TCR beta sequencing. Genomic DNA was extracted from the blood cell samples with the Qiagen DNeasy Blood Extraction Kit. V loses 5 bases at its end and J loses 8 bases; junction bases beyond the gene matches: 8. The CDR3 goes from the cysteine to the phenylalanine over 14 residues. The only DNA kept is the CDR3, 42 bases in frame from the first base. CDR1 and CDR2 are drawn from the germline V gene (reference sequence): SEHNR, FQNEAQ. Library prep was done by the immunoSEQ multiplex PCR assay. The multiplex PCR relied on a mix of 60 forward primers for TCR Vbeta segments and 13 reverse primers for TCR Jbeta segments. Amplification of the CDR3 region of rearranged TCR beta genes was performed with a multiplex PCR assay on genomic DNA. On the Illumina HiSeq System, the amplified TCR beta libraries were sequenced as 87-base-pair reads. As for the original processing: Across the roughly 700 repertoires, a later analysis counted some 81 million unique TCR beta chains, about 10 million of which were shared by at least two donors. A nearest-neighbor algorithm error-corrected the raw reads and collapsed the reads into unique sequences, merging closely related sequences to remove PCR and sequencing errors. CDR3 sequences were aligned to IMGT reference sequences to assign V, D and J gene segments. Each retained sequence needed at least a six-nucleotide match to both a V gene segment and a J gene segment. A rearrangement counted as productive if the CDR3 had no stop codons and remained in frame with V and J, and every other rearrangement counted as non-productive. CDR3 was defined by IMGT convention, running from the second conserved V-encoded cysteine to the conserved J-encoded phenylalanine. In an earlier analysis of 587 of the donors, sequences lacking an unambiguous match to a single V gene segment were excluded. In an earlier analysis of around 590 of the donors, a V segment was called functional when productive rearrangements were above 56.7%, and segregating when the standard deviation between donors exceeded 5%. A statistical classification framework was built for diagnosing cytomegalovirus status from the catalog of TCR beta chain sequences. In a later analysis, V and J genes were assigned by comparing TCR nucleotide sequences against IMGT/GENE-DB human TR gene sequences. A later analysis assigned CDR3 sequences and most-parsimonious VDJ recombination scenarios with the TCRdist pipeline. In a later analysis, each TCR beta chain was defined by its CDR3 amino acid sequence together with its V-gene family, and reads without a unique V-gene family were excluded. To address suspected cross-contamination and a sequencing artifact, a later analysis removed approximately 590 highly shared, low-generation-probability nucleotide sequences. In a later analysis, a clonal expansion index was calculated for each public chain from normalized within-repertoire ranks of inferred template counts. In a later analysis, generation probabilities were computed using a VDJ recombination model fitted to out-of-frame rearrangements, and the results were checked against IGoR. Hypergeometric tests were used in a later analysis to score TCR-TCR, TCR-HLA and TCR-CMV co-occurrence, with a repertoire-size bias correction applied to the TCR pairs. In a later analysis, false discovery rates were estimated by permuting HLA or CMV assignments 20 times. In a later analysis, co-occurring TCRs were grouped using DBSCAN, and TCRdist sequence similarity was added for clustering within HLA-allele-positive subsets. Co-occurrence clustering excluded repertoires with fewer than 30,000 or more than 120,000 public chains, plus five with anomalous nucleotide sharing. TCRdb carries this immuneACCESS record with in-frame sequences only. Its versions omit some clonotypes, under half of them owing to an unresolved V gene in the studies checked, with the rest unexplained. That table is the source of V, J and clone size, and D and trimming were worked out from the DNA. The sample data list roughly 110,000 clones, and 65% to 75% of these were observed just once. In total, the top ten clones hold approximately 2.8% of the sample.

The clonotype comes from a female donor in good health and CMV-seronegative. Material: PBMCs. The chain joins TRBV7-9 to TRBJ1-4; TRBD1 matches 7 bases in the middle. The CDR3 protein is CASSPTGVGEKLFF. The DNA is TGTGCCAGCAGCCCCACAGGGGTAGGGGAAAAACTGTTTTTT.